The 21 T cell receptor beta chains listed next were all sequenced from one sample in a study of CD8 T cells in ankylosing spondylitis. From the 5' RACE reads, TCRdb called clonotypes with MiXCR, one entry per CDR3 protein. The sample contains around 300,000 distinct CDR3 sequences, 11% of which appear only once. What was sequenced was blood, either unsorted or a sorted T cell fraction (not recorded which). The receptors shown here come from a female donor with ankylosing spondylitis or in good health (not recorded which).

Many counts were recorded for this clonotype. A junction end diverges from the germline sequence, so it may reflect a read error. The chain employs TRBV6-2 or TRBV6-3 and TRBJ1-5; D is undetermined. The CDR3 contains 15 residues. CDR1 is MNHEY, CDR2 SVGEGT, per germline. The CDR3 is CASSSAGLSNQPQHF. In nucleotides, the CDR3 is TGTGCCAGCAGTTCCGCCGGACTCAGCAATCAGCCACAGCATTTT.

V usage is TRBV29-1 and J usage is TRBJ1-1; D unresolved. This CDR3 is built from 13 residues. Per germline, CDR1 SQVTM and CDR2 ANQGSEA. V lost 1 base to trimming and J lost 8 bases, with 14 bases between them. The CDR3 spells CSVEGLGRMEAFF. The CDR3 nucleotides are TGCAGCGTTGAAGGTCTAGGGCGGATGGAAGCTTTCTTT.

There are many counts of this clonotype. V gene TRBV27 combines with J gene TRBJ2-1; D not resolved. V lost 5 bases and J 4 bases, leaving 12 bases between the germline ends. Germline CDR1 is MNHEY and CDR2 is SMNVEV (reference sequence). The CDR3 is 14 residues long. CDR3 residues: CASSATTGYNEQFF. The CDR3 DNA reads as TGTGCCAGCAGTGCGACGACTGGATACAATGAGCAGTTCTTC.

The genes are TRBV18 and TRBJ2-1, with TRBD2 as a possible D gene (6 bases). Germline loops: CDR1 KGHSH, CDR2 LQKENI. The CDR3 sequence is 15 residues long. Trimming removed 2 bases at V and 7 bases at J, with 15 bases between. CDR3 nucleotide sequence: TGTGCCAGCTCACCAGGCACGCAGGCGGGGAATGAGCAGTTCTTC. Its translation is CASSPGTQAGNEQFF.

At least ten counts were recorded for this clonotype. The chain recombines TRBV29-1 with TRBJ2-1; a weak D match, TRBD1 (5 bases). The CDR3 consists of 11 residues. V dropped 2 bases and J dropped 9 bases, with 8 bases sitting between them. Germline CDR1 reads SQVTM; CDR2 reads ANQGSEA. Here the CDR3 reads CSVEFGAEQFF. For the CDR3, the DNA is TGCAGCGTTGAATTTGGGGCTGAGCAGTTCTTC.

This clonotype was counted ten times or more. V gene TRBV20-1 combines with J gene TRBJ2-3; 12 positions agree with TRBD1. Germline CDR1 is DFQATT and CDR2 is SNEGSKA (reference sequence). V lost 7 bases, J lost 1 base, and 6 bases stayed unmatched. The CDR3 consists of 15 residues. The CDR3 is CSGSGQGAGTDTQYF. CDR3 sequence (DNA): TGCAGTGGTTCGGGACAGGGGGCTGGCACAGATACGCAGTATTTT.

CDR3 amino acids: CASSPNEKLFF. In DNA, the CDR3 is TGTGCCAGCAGTCCCAATGAAAAACTGTTTTTT. The V gene is TRBV12-3 or TRBV12-4, the J gene TRBJ1-4; D is uncertain. The length of the CDR3 is 11 residues. Trimming removed 5 bases at V and 5 bases at J, with 3 bases between.

This clonotype was seen more than once but under ten times. The chain has TRBV7-2 and TRBJ2-3; D possibly corresponds to TRBD1 (6 bases). V was cut by 5 bases and J by 2 bases, with 14 bases left in between. CDR1 is SGHTA and CDR2 is FQGNSA in the germline V gene. The CDR3 spans 15 residues. As DNA, the CDR3 is TGTGCCAGCAGCGGACCTGGGGGACACACAGATACGCAGTATTTT. Protein: CASSGPGGHTDTQYF.

The chain links TRBV14 to TRBJ2-7; D is ambiguous. Germline values: CDR1 SGHDN, CDR2 FVKESK. The CDR3 is 14 amino acids. The V gene lost 0 bases and the J gene lost 2 bases, with 8 bases spanning the gap. The CDR3 sequence is CASSQDPGTYEQYF. CDR3 bases: TGTGCCAGCAGCCAAGACCCAGGTACCTACGAGCAGTACTTC.

This sequence joins TRBV12-3 or TRBV12-4 and TRBJ2-7; TRBD2 matches at 11 bases. The CDR3 loop spans 15 amino acids. Losses at the gene ends were 5 bases for V and 6 bases for J; bases not matched to a gene: 9. The CDR3 DNA sequence: TGTGCCAGCAGTCGACCACTAGCGGGAGCATCCGAGCAGTACTTC. Its protein product is CASSRPLAGASEQYF.

About this clonotype itself: A much larger clonotype is one base distant, so this may be a read error. V and J are TRBV5-1 and TRBJ2-1; no clear D. This CDR3 comprises 15 residues. Germline V CDR1 and CDR2: SGHRS, YFSETQ. V was clipped by 0 bases and J by 0 bases, with 7 bases between them. The CDR3 reads CASSLELSSYNEQFF. The CDR3 nucleotides read TGCGCCAGCAGCTTGGAGTTAAGCTCCTACAATGAGCAGTTCTTC.

The chain carries TRBV30 and TRBJ2-3, with D possibly matching TRBD2 (6 bases). Per germline, CDR1 GTSNPN and CDR2 SVGIG (reference sequence). The V gene lost 2 bases and the J gene lost 2 bases, with 17 bases spanning the gap. The CDR3 sequence is 16 residues long. CDR3 amino acids: CAWSRGVQRSTDTQYF. CDR3 DNA sequence: TGTGCCTGGAGTCGCGGGGTGCAGAGATCCACAGATACGCAGTATTTT.

At least ten counts were recorded for this clonotype. This rearrangement joins TRBV29-1 to TRBJ2-2; D might be TRBD2 (5 bases). The CDR3 loop spans 14 amino acids. V dropped 8 bases and J dropped 3 bases, with 16 bases sitting between them. CDR1 SQVTM and CDR2 ANQGSEA come from the germline V gene. The CDR3, as DNA: TGCAGCTCGGGAACACGGTCGGACACCGGGGAGCTGTTTTTT. Its protein is CSSGTRSDTGELFF.

In this sample, this clonotype turned up a few times. A junction end diverges from the germline sequence, so it may reflect a read error. The J gene is TRBJ1-3, the V gene TRBV11-1, with TRBD1 matching 7 bases. The germline CDR1 and CDR2 sequences are SGHAT and FQDESV (reference sequence). The CDR3 sequence is 11 residues long. CDR3 region: CASSLQGQTIF. The CDR3 DNA is TGTGCCAGCAGCCTCCAGGGACAGACGATATTT.

This clonotype was detected only a few times. J is TRBJ1-2 and V is TRBV3-1, with a tentative D call TRBD1 (6 bases). Germline CDR1 is LGHDT and CDR2 is YNNKEL (reference sequence). V was trimmed by 1 base and J by 4 bases, leaving 16 bases between them. The CDR3 length is 16 residues. This CDR3 reads CASSQAGDLSGYGYTF. CDR3 DNA: TGTGCCAGCAGCCAAGCAGGGGACCTCAGCGGCTATGGCTACACCTTC.

The table lists this clonotype with many counts. This chain connects TRBV10-2 to TRBJ2-7; possible D gene TRBD2, 5 bases. Germline CDR1 is WSHSY and CDR2 is SAAADI. This CDR3 region has 13 residues. The V gene lost 5 bases and the J gene lost 3 bases, with 11 bases spanning the gap. CDR3 DNA sequence: TGCGCCAGCAGTCCCACGGGGTTCTACGAGCAGTACTTC. It encodes CASSPTGFYEQYF.

At least ten counts were recorded for this clonotype. The chain joins TRBV7-2 to TRBJ1-5; D possibly corresponds to TRBD1 (5 bases). The CDR3 is 14 amino acids. Germline V gene lookup returns CDR1 SGHTA and CDR2 FQGNSA. V gave up 5 bases and J gave up 1 base, with 9 bases separating them. CDR3 bases: TGTGCCAGCAGCCAAGACAGAAGCAATCAGCCCCAGCATTTT. It translates to CASSQDRSNQPQHF.

Only a few counts were recorded for this clonotype. The chain couples TRBV5-1 to TRBJ2-1; TRBD2 matches at 9 bases. Germline loops: CDR1 SGHRS, CDR2 YFSETQ. This CDR3 is built from 15 residues. Unmatched junction bases numbered 6, after V lost 0 bases and J lost 8 bases. The CDR3 region has the DNA TGCGCCAGCAGCTTGGGCGGGAGGGCTTTCGATGAGCAGTTCTTC. It codes for CASSLGGRAFDEQFF.

This clonotype appeared many times. This sequence joins TRBV5-1 and TRBJ1-1, with D possibly matching TRBD1 (6 bases). The germline V and J ends were trimmed by 3 bases and 5 bases, with 14 bases remaining between them. The CDR3 covers 14 residues. Germline CDR1 is SGHRS and CDR2 is YFSETQ. The DNA for the CDR3 is TGCGCCAGCAGCTCGGAGGGGGGTCGGACTGAAGCTTTCTTT. This encodes CASSSEGGRTEAFF.

The table lists this clonotype with many counts. This sequence joins TRBV5-1 and TRBJ2-7; D not certain. Germline values: CDR1 SGHRS, CDR2 YFSETQ. This CDR3 comprises 14 residues. V was shortened by 1 base and J by 3 bases, with 11 bases between the two germline ends. The CDR3 DNA sequence: TGCGCCAGCAGCTTGAGTCCGTCGAACTACGAGCAGTACTTC. Encoded protein: CASSLSPSNYEQYF.

The sample holds many counts of this clonotype. This chain joins TRBV5-6 and TRBJ1-1; D remains ambiguous. Germline V gives CDR1 SGHDT, CDR2 YYEEEE. This CDR3 contains 13 residues. V was shortened by 7 bases and J by 2 bases, with 12 bases between the two germline ends. CDR3 DNA sequence: TGTGCCAGCGCCTCTCCCCTCAACACTGAAGCTTTCTTT. This encodes CASASPLNTEAFF.